This entry features one T cell receptor (beta chain) sequence. What it binds is not known. Here immunoSEQ multiplex PCR was the method, and the copy in TCRdb shows in-frame clones only, minus some. The sample lists about 1 million clones; around 74% were seen once. This specimen comes from a study of shared clonotypes between healthy human individuals. Study-wide background: A couple of women and a few men aged 18 to 49 made up the donors. Notes on the study in general: Some clonotypes were shared by all four sorted-subset donors, while others were not shared. The non-shared ones had lower generation probabilities than the shared ones.

Looked up from germline, CDR1 is MNHNY and CDR2 is SVGAGI (reference sequence). Unmatched junction bases numbered 1, after V lost 7 bases and J lost 5 bases. CDR3 length: 12 amino acids. The sequence derives from a man aged 18-30 years in good health. V usage is TRBV6-6 and J usage is TRBJ2-5, with 10 bases matching TRBD2. Sequenced input: memory CD4+ T cells sorted from blood. The subset denotes: CD45RA-negative fraction. The CDR3 DNA is TGTGCCAGCAAGACTAGCGGGGAGACCCAGTACTTC. The encoded protein is CASKTSGETQYF.